This T cell receptor (beta chain) was sequenced for a study of T cell responses to AZD1222 COVID-19 vaccine. General observations from the study: Epitopes outside B.1.351 and B.1.1.7 mutated regions reportedly drew nearly half of spike TCRs.

About this clone: Its antigen is currently unknown. One end of the junction does not line up with germline, which may come from a read error.

Repertoires were generated with immunoSEQ multiplex PCR, while TCRdb's copy carries only in-frame clones and drops some. The data show 50,000 to 75,000 clones, 76% seen once. The germline V gene encodes CDR1 MNHNS and CDR2 SASEGT. The CDR3 is made up of 13 amino acids. This chain uses TRBV6-1 with TRBJ1-2; no definite D call. The clonotype originates from an adult in good health. The specimen comprised peripheral blood, sampled on day 0 of AZD1222 vaccination. The CDR3 is CASSDSSSRMIIF. DNA of the CDR3: TGTGCCAGCAGTGATTCTTCTTCCAGGATGATTATCTTC.